A single sample gave rise to the 3 T cell receptor beta chains below, sequenced in a study of T cell responses to AZD1222 COVID-19 vaccine. The data were produced by immunoSEQ multiplex PCR, yet TCRdb's version contains in-frame clones alone and is incomplete. The sample records 150,000 or so clones, approximately 91% being singletons. Source: peripheral blood, taken 28 days after the second AZD1222 dose. The receptor set was obtained from an adult who received the AZD1222 COVID-19 vaccine.

V is TRBV7-2 and J is TRBJ2-1; 10 bases are a match to TRBD1. Losses at the gene ends were 3 bases for V and 4 bases for J; bases not matched to a gene: 15. The CDR3 consists of 19 residues. Germline assignment: CDR1 SGHTA and CDR2 FQGNSA. Written as DNA, the CDR3 is TGTGCCAGCAGCTTTGTGGGTACTAGGGGGACAGGGGATTACAATGAGCAGTTCTTC. Its translation is CASSFVGTRGTGDYNEQFF.

The chain carries TRBV6-6 and TRBJ1-4, with D tentatively TRBD1 (5 bases). This CDR3 is built from 17 residues. CDR1 and CDR2 from the germline V gene are MNHNY and SVGAGI (reference sequence). Trimming left V 5 bases short and J 1 base short, with 17 bases between. The CDR3 DNA reads as TGTGCCAGCAGTCCCCTGGGCACCGGGGGAACTAATGAAAAACTGTTTTTT. This codes for CASSPLGTGGTNEKLFF.

The V gene is TRBV9, the J gene TRBJ2-1, with TRBD1 as a possible D gene (6 bases). Germline lookup yields CDR1 SGDLS and CDR2 YYNGEE. The CDR3 totals 17 residues. The V end lost 1 base, the J end lost 5 bases, and 19 bases lay between the germline ends. The CDR3 protein is CASSVRPTGTRNNEQFF. The CDR3 region has the DNA TGTGCCAGCAGCGTACGACCTACCGGGACACGAAACAATGAGCAGTTCTTC. The full variable domain, with the rest looked up from reference TRBV9 and TRBJ2-1, is DSGVTQTPKHLITATGQRVTLRCSPRSGDLSVYWYQQSLDQGLQFLIQYYNGEERAKGNILERFSAQQFPDLHSELNLSSLELGDSALYFCASSVRPTGTRNNEQFFGPGTRLTVL.